These T cell receptor beta chains were read from a single sample in a study of shared clonotypes between healthy human individuals. This table comes from immunoSEQ multiplex PCR, and its TCRdb copy is limited to in-frame clones, with some not included. The sample lists under 2,000,000 clones; about 95% were seen once. Sequencing used naive CD8+ T cells sorted from blood. The receptors stem from a man between 18 and 35 years old in good health. The CDR3 runs from the conserved cysteine through the conserved F or W. The order of the fields is D gene, J gene, V gene, clone size, CDR3 protein. The D gene is left open where the match is weak. Clone size, where shown, is once, few, many, or a class for clones that have expanded.

TRBD1 | TRBJ1-6 | TRBV6-6 | . | CASSPTGSPYNSPLHF
. | TRBJ2-7 | TRBV5-5 | . | CASSLREAGEGYEQYF
. | TRBJ1-1 | TRBV2 | . | CASSEWVNTEAFF
. | TRBJ2-5 | TRBV28 | . | CASSPTLGLGTQYF
. | TRBJ1-1 | TRBV5-6 | . | CASSLAGGQAFF
. | TRBJ1-1 | TRBV29-1 | few | CSVDWAANTEAFF
. | TRBJ2-7 | TRBV6-5 | . | CASSHYQGGYEQYF
. | TRBJ1-1 | TRBV11-2 | . | CASSPVLNTEAFF
. | TRBJ2-7 | TRBV5-5 | once | CASSFGQYPYEQYF
. | TRBJ2-7 | TRBV27 | . | CASSLGNSVYEQYF
. | TRBJ2-5 | TRBV10-3 | . | CAISESRETQYF
TRBD1 | TRBJ2-7 | TRBV5-6 | . | CASSLDPGQGYEQYF
TRBD1 | TRBJ1-1 | TRBV27 | once | CASTPTGGNTEAFF
TRBD2 | TRBJ2-1 | TRBV11-2 | . | CASSLAIAGAPSYNEQFF
. | TRBJ2-7 | TRBV11-2 | . | CASSRRTVYEQYF
. | TRBJ1-2 | TRBV10-1 | . | CASSETPNYGYTF
. | TRBJ2-3 | TRBV5-6 | . | CASSQPTGWYTDTQYF
. | TRBJ1-1 | TRBV9 | . | CASSVSGIGPEAFF
. | TRBJ2-3 | TRBV13 | . | CASSLGLGAEDTQYF
. | TRBJ1-2 | TRBV19 | . | CASSQGYDYGYTF
. | TRBJ1-1 | TRBV9 | few | CASSPGVDTEAFF
. | TRBJ2-7 | TRBV6-5 | . | CASLGFGTYEQYF